These 21 T cell receptor beta chains were all obtained from the same sample, sequenced in a study of blood T cell repertoires in COVID-19. This table comes from immunoSEQ multiplex PCR, and its TCRdb copy is limited to in-frame clones, with some not included. The sample yields under 250,000 clones, approximately 80% seen once. Sample: PBMCs or T cells enriched from blood (not recorded which). These receptors were collected from a man aged 25 to 45 with acute COVID-19.

This sequence joins TRBV30 and TRBJ2-3; 7 positions match TRBD2. The CDR3 is 13 residues long. The junction had 3 bases not matched to a gene; V was cut back by 4 bases and J by 2 bases. Per the germline V gene, CDR1 is GTSNPN and CDR2 is SVGIG (reference sequence). CDR3 protein: CAWTSGLTDTQYF. The CDR3 coding sequence is TGTGCCTGGACTAGCGGCCTCACAGATACGCAGTATTTT. Combining the CDR3 with reference TRBV30 and TRBJ2-3 gives the whole variable domain SQTIHQWPATLVQPVGSPLSLECTVEGTSNPNLYWYRQAAGRGLQLLFYSVGIGQISSEVPQNLSASRPQDRQFILSSKKLLLSDSGFYLCAWTSGLTDTQYFGPGTRLTVL.

This clone was picked up one time. The chain links TRBV7-6 to TRBJ1-4, with 7 bases fitting TRBD1. CDR3 length: 14 residues. J lost 14 bases, V lost 1 base, and 10 bases had no gene match. The germline CDR1 and CDR2 sequences are SGHVS and FNYEAQ. CDR3 DNA sequence: TGTGCCAGCAGCTTAGGGACCCAGACAGGGTGGCTGTTTTTT. Amino acids: CASSLGTQTGWLFF.

The V and J genes are TRBV14 and TRBJ2-2; D not resolved. Trimming stripped 2 bases from V and 6 bases from J, with 10 bases between. The CDR3 length is 14 residues. The germline V gene has CDR1 SGHDN and CDR2 FVKESK. CDR3 region: CASSQLQEAGELFF. The CDR3 coding sequence is TGTGCCAGCAGCCAACTCCAGGAAGCCGGGGAGCTGTTTTTT.

The rearrangement uses TRBV7-3 and TRBJ2-5; 7 bases agree with TRBD2. The CDR3 spans 14 residues. Losses at the gene ends were 5 bases for V and 5 bases for J; bases not matched to a gene: 8. CDR1 and CDR2 (germline): SGHTA, FQGTGA. For the CDR3, the DNA is TGTGCCAGCAGCAAAACTCCCGGGGGGGAGACCCAGTACTTC. Amino acid sequence: CASSKTPGGETQYF.

V is TRBV6-5 and J is TRBJ2-3, with 8 bases fitting TRBD2. Germline CDR1 and CDR2: MNHEY and SVGAGI. The CDR3 has 15 amino acids. Trimming removed 6 bases from V and 2 bases from J; junction bases left unmatched: 7. The CDR3 DNA follows: TGTGCCAGCAGCGACGGGGGGGCTACCACAGATACGCAGTATTTT. This gives the protein CASSDGGATTDTQYF.

The chain carries TRBV7-3 and TRBJ2-5, with 7 nucleotides matching TRBD2. CDR3 size: 15 residues. V lost 5 bases and J lost 5; bases outside the gene matches: 11. The germline CDR1 and CDR2 sequences are SGHTA and FQGTGA. This CDR3 reads CASSAVGAGMETQYF. The CDR3, as DNA: TGTGCCAGCAGCGCCGTGGGAGCGGGAATGGAGACCCAGTACTTC.

The J gene is TRBJ2-5, the V gene TRBV10-3; tentatively, D is TRBD1 (6 bases). The germline gives CDR1 ENHRY, CDR2 SYGVKD. Trimming took off 4 bases at V and 5 bases at J, with 14 bases between the two ends. The CDR3 covers 14 residues. This chain's CDR3 is CAISVSGATETQYF. Written as DNA, the CDR3 is TGTGCCATCAGTGTTTCAGGGGCGACCGAGACCCAGTACTTC.

V usage is TRBV5-4 and J usage is TRBJ2-5; D might be TRBD1 (6 bases). Trimming removed 5 bases from V and 4 bases from J, with 21 bases in between. The length of the CDR3 is 16 residues. Germline CDR1 and CDR2: SGHNT and YYREEE (reference sequence). CDR3 bases: TGTGCCAGCAGACCAAACCTGACAGGAGCCCCAGAGACCCAGTACTTC. This translates into CASRPNLTGAPETQYF.

V is TRBV25-1 and J is TRBJ1-1; 7 nucleotides agree with TRBD1. Germline V gene sequence: CDR1 MGHDK, CDR2 SYGVNS. J was trimmed by 0 bases and V by 2 bases; bases with no gene match: 6. There are 16 residues in the CDR3. The CDR3 nucleotides read TGTGCCAGCAGTGAACACAGGGGACCGATGAACACTGAAGCTTTCTTT. Translated: CASSEHRGPMNTEAFF. The full variable domain, its missing parts supplied by reference TRBV25-1 and TRBJ1-1, is EADIYQTPRYLVIGTGKKITLECSQTMGHDKMYWYQQDPGMELHLIHYSYGVNSTEKGDLSSESTVSRIRTEHFPLTLESARPSHTSQYLCASSEHRGPMNTEAFFGQGTRLTVV.

This chain uses TRBV25-1 with TRBJ2-2; tentatively, D is TRBD1 (5 bases). The V gene's germline CDR1 is MGHDK and CDR2 SYGVNS. CDR3 length: 15 amino acids. Trimming shortened V by 6 bases and J by 3 bases, and 14 bases separated the two germline ends. The CDR3 sequence is CASRDGQGYTGELFF. CDR3 DNA: TGTGCCAGCAGAGACGGTCAGGGATACACCGGGGAGCTGTTTTTT.

The sample holds a few counts of this clone. This chain connects TRBV6-5 to TRBJ1-4; 8 bases map to TRBD1. CDR3 length: 14 amino acids. V was clipped by 8 bases and J by 7 bases; unmatched bases: 9. CDR1 is MNHEY, CDR2 SVGAGI, per germline. The CDR3 DNA sequence: TGTGCCAGCTCCACCAGGGGGCGAGTTGAAAAACTGTTTTTT. It specifies CASSTRGRVEKLFF.

The chain joins TRBV5-5 to TRBJ1-1; maybe TRBD1 (6 bases). Germline V CDR1 and CDR2: SGHKS, YYEKEE (reference sequence). The CDR3 totals 12 residues. V was trimmed by 2 bases and J by 5 bases, leaving 7 bases between them. CDR3 residues: CASSFQGTEAFF. The CDR3 region has the DNA TGTGCCAGCAGCTTTCAGGGGACTGAAGCTTTCTTT.

The genes are TRBV30 and TRBJ1-6; D call uncertain. V was pared by 2 bases and J by 3 bases, with 11 bases between. Per the germline V gene, CDR1 is GTSNPN and CDR2 is SVGIG (reference sequence). The CDR3 consists of 15 residues. The CDR3 DNA sequence: TGTGCCTGGAGTCTGACTACTCTCTATAATTCACCCCTCCACTTT. It specifies CAWSLTTLYNSPLHF.

The chain couples TRBV19 to TRBJ2-1; 10 nucleotides agree with TRBD2. The length of the CDR3 is 16 residues. CDR1 is LNHDA and CDR2 is SQIVND in the germline V gene (reference sequence). Trimming took 5 bases from V and 4 from J; bases not matched to a gene: 8. The chain's CDR3 is CASSALELAGYNEQFF. The CDR3 DNA reads TGTGCCAGTAGTGCCTTGGAACTAGCGGGGTACAATGAGCAGTTCTTC.

The rearrangement uses TRBV19 and TRBJ1-2; D is uncertain. V lost 3 bases, J lost 0 bases, and 14 bases lay in between. Germline CDR1 reads LNHDA; CDR2 reads SQIVND (reference sequence). The length of the CDR3 is 16 residues. CDR3 sequence reads: CASSMVYDSTNYGYTF. CDR3 coding DNA: TGTGCCAGTAGTATGGTTTACGACTCCACTAACTATGGCTACACCTTC.

The chain recombines TRBV7-3 with TRBJ2-3; tentative D call: TRBD2 (5 bases). Germline values: CDR1 SGHTA, CDR2 FQGTGA. There are 16 residues in the CDR3. V was cut by 1 base and J by 4 bases, with 15 bases left in between. The CDR3 loop is CASSLNSAGVADTQYF. The CDR3 coding sequence is TGTGCCAGCAGCTTAAATTCGGCGGGCGTCGCAGATACGCAGTATTTT.

The chain couples TRBV30 to TRBJ2-5; TRBD2 agrees at 13 bases. Germline lookup yields CDR1 GTSNPN and CDR2 SVGIG (reference sequence). The CDR3 sequence is 17 residues long. V lost 2 bases to trimming and J lost 0 bases; unmatched junction nucleotides: 6. DNA for the CDR3: TGTGCCTGGAGTTTTAGGACTAGCGGGGGTTACCAAGAGACCCAGTACTTC. Amino acids: CAWSFRTSGGYQETQYF.

This rearrangement joins TRBV18 to TRBJ1-2; a possible D gene is TRBD1 (5 bases). Germline V gene sequence: CDR1 KGHSH, CDR2 LQKENI. The CDR3 has 13 residues. Trimming took 6 bases from V and 7 from J, leaving 15 bases between them. CDR3 amino acids: CASSPRGSGGYTF. CDR3 in DNA: TGTGCCAGCTCTCCCCGGGGGTCCGGTGGCTACACCTTC.

The V gene is TRBV2, the J gene TRBJ1-4; D remains ambiguous. CDR3 length: 16 amino acids. V gave up 4 bases and J gave up 5 bases, with 17 bases separating them. Germline CDR1 is SNHLY and CDR2 is FYNNEI. DNA for the CDR3: TGTGCCAGCAGTGGCCCTTCGGGTGGCGGGAATGAAAAACTGTTTTTT. It yields the protein CASSGPSGGGNEKLFF.

This chain's CDR3 is CASSLGTGLSRIRGASYEQYF. The CDR3 nucleotides read TGCGCCAGCAGCTTAGGAACAGGGCTGTCGCGGATTCGGGGGGCCTCCTACGAGCAGTACTTC. This chain links TRBV5-1 with TRBJ2-7; weak D call: TRBD2 (7 bases). Germline CDR1 reads SGHRS; CDR2 reads YFSETQ. Between the trimmed V and J ends, which lost 2 bases and 0 bases, there was a span of 30 bases. The CDR3 consists of 21 residues.

The V gene is TRBV2, the J gene TRBJ2-6, with a tentative D call TRBD1 (6 bases). V shed 8 bases and J shed 2 bases, with 16 bases lying between them. Per germline, CDR1 SNHLY and CDR2 FYNNEI. This CDR3 is 16 amino acids long. CDR3 DNA sequence: TGTGCCAGCGTAAAAATAGGGGGAACTGGGGCCAACGTCCTGACTTTC. Protein product: CASVKIGGTGANVLTF.